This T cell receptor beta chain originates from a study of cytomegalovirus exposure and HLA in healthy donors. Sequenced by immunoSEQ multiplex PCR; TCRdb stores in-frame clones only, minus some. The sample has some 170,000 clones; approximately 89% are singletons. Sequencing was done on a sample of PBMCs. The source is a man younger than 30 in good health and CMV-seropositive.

In nucleotides, the CDR3 is TGCGCCAGCAGATACGGGGAGACTGAGCAGTACTTC. Translated: CASRYGETEQYF. The rearrangement links TRBV5-1 to TRBJ2-7; D possibly corresponds to TRBD2 (5 bases). The germline V and J ends were trimmed by 5 bases and 7 bases, with 13 bases remaining between them. This CDR3 has 12 amino acids. Germline V gene lookup returns CDR1 SGHRS and CDR2 YFSETQ.